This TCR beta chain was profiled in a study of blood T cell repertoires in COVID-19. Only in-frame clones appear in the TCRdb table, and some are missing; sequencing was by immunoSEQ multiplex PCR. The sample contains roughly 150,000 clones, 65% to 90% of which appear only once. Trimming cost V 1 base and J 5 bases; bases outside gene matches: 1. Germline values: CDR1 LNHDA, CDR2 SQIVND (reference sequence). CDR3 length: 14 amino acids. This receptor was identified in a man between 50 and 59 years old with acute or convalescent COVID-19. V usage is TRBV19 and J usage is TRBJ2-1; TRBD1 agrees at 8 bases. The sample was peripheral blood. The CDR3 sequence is CASSIGTGNNEQFF. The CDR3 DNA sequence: TGTGCCAGTAGTATAGGGACAGGGAACAATGAGCAGTTCTTC.